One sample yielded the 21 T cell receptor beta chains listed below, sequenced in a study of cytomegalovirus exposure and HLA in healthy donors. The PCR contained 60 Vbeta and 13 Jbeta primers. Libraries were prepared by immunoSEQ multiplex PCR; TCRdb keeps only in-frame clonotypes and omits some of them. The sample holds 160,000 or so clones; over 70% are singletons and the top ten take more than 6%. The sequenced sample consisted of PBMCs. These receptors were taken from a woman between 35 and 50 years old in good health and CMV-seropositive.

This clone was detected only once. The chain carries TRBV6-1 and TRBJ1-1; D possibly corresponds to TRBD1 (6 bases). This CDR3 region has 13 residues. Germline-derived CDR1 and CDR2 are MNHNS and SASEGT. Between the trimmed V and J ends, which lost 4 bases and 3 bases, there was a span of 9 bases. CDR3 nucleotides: TGTGCCAGCAGTGCACAGGGACACACTGAAGCTTTCTTT. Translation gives CASSAQGHTEAFF.

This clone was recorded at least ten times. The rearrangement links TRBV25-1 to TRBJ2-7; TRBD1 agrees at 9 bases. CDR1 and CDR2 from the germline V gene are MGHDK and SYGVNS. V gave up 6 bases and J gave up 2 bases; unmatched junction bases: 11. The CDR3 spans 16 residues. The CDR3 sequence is CASRPGPGTGTYEQYF. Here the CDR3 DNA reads TGTGCCAGCAGGCCCGGCCCCGGGACAGGGACCTACGAGCAGTACTTC.

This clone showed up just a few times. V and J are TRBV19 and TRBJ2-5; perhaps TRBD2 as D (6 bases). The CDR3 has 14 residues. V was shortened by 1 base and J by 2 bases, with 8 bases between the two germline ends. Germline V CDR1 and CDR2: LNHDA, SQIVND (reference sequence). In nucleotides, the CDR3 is TGTGCCAGTAGTATAGCGGGGGATCAAGAGACCCAGTACTTC. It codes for CASSIAGDQETQYF. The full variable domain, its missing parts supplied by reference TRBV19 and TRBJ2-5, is DGGITQSPKYLFRKEGQNVTLSCEQNLNHDAMYWYRQDPGQGLRLIYYSQIVNDFQKGDIAEGYSVSREKKESFPLTVTSAQKNPTAFYLCASSIAGDQETQYFGPGTRLLVL.

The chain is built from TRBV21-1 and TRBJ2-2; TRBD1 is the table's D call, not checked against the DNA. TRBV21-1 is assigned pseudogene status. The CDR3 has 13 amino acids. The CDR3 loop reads CASSKGGDGELFF. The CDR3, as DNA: TGTGCCAGCAGCAAAGGGGGCGACGGGGAGCTGTTTTTT.

The CDR3 is CASSLQPSGQALYGYTF. CDR3 sequence (DNA): TGTGCCAGCAGTTTACAACCATCTGGACAGGCCCTCTATGGCTACACCTTC. This chain joins TRBV27 and TRBJ1-2, with 7 bases matching TRBD1. Germline V lookup: CDR1 MNHEY, CDR2 SMNVEV (reference sequence). The CDR3 runs to 17 residues. The junction had 13 bases not matched to a gene; V was cut back by 2 bases and J by 4 bases.

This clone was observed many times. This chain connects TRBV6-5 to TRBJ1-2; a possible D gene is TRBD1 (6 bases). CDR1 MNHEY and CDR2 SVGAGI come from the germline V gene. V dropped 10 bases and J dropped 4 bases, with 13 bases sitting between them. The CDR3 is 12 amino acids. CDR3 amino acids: CAIYRVGYGYTF. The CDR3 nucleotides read TGTGCCATCTACAGGGTCGGCTATGGCTACACCTTC.

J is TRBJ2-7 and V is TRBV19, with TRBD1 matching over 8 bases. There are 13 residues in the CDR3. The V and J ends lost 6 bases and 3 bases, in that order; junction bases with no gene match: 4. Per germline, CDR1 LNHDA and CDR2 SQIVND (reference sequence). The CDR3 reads CASRRTGNYEQYF. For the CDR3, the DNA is TGTGCCAGTAGGAGGACAGGGAACTACGAGCAGTACTTC.

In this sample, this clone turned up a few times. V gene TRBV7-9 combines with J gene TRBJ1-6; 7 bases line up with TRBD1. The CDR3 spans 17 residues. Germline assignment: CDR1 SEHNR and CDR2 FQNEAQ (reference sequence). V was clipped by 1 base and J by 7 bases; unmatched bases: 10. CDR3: CASSLGTGDSRNSPLHF. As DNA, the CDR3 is TGTGCCAGCAGCTTAGGTACAGGGGATTCGAGAAATTCACCCCTCCACTTT.

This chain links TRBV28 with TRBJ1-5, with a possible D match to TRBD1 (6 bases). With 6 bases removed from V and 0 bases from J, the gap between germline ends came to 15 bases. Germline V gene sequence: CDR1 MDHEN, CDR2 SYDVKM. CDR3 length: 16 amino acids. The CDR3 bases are TGTGCCAGCAGGCGCATGGACAGCTATAGCAATCAGCCCCAGCATTTT. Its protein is CASRRMDSYSNQPQHF.

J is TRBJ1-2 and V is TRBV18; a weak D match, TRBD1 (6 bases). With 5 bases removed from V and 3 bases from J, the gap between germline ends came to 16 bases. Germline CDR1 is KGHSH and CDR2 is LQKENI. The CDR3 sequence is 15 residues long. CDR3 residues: CASSSRTEKYYGYTF. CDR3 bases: TGTGCCAGCTCATCTAGGACAGAGAAATACTATGGCTACACCTTC. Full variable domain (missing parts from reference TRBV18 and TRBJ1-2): NAGVMQNPRHLVRRRGQEARLRCSPMKGHSHVYWYRQLPEEGLKFMVYLQKENIIDESGMPKERFSAEFPKEGPSILRIQQVVRGDSAAYFCASSSRTEKYYGYTFGSGTRLTVV.

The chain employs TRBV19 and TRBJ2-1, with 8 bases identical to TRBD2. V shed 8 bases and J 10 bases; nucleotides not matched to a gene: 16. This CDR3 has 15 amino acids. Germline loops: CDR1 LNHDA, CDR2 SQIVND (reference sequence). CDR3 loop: CASQQLVAGIPEQFF. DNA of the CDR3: TGTGCCAGTCAACAATTGGTAGCGGGGATACCGGAGCAGTTCTTC.

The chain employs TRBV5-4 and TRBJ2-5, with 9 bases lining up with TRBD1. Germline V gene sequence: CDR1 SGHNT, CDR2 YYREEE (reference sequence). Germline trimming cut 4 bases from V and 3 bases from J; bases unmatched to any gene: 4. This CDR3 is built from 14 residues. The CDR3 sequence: CASSPRTGEETQYF. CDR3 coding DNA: TGTGCCAGCAGCCCGAGGACAGGGGAAGAGACCCAGTACTTC.

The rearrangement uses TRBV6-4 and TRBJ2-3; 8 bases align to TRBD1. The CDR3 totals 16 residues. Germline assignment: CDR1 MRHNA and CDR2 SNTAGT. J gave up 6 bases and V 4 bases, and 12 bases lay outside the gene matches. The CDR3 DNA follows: TGTGCCAGCAGTGGTCTTTGGACAGGGAATCCGGATACGCAGTATTTT. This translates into CASSGLWTGNPDTQYF.

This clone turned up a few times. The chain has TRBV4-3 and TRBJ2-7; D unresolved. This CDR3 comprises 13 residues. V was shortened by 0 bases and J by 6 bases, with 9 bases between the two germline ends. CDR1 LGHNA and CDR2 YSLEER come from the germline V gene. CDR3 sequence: CASSQDFPSEQYF. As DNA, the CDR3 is TGCGCCAGCAGCCAAGATTTTCCCTCCGAGCAGTACTTC.

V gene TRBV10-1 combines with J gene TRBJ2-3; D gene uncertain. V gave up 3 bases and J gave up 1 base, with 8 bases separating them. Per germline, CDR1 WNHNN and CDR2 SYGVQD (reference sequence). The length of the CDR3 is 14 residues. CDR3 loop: CASSDPSGTDTQYF. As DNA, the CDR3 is TGCGCCAGCAGTGACCCCTCTGGCACAGATACGCAGTATTTT.

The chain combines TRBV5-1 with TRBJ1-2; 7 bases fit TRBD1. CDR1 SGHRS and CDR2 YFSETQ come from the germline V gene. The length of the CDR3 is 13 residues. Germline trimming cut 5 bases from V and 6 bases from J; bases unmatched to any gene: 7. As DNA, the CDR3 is TGCGCCAGCAGGGTGAACACAGGGGATGGCTACACCTTC. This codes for CASRVNTGDGYTF.

CDR3 loop: CASSLAPTGTGQETQYF. As DNA, the CDR3 is TGCGCCAGCAGCTTGGCCCCTACCGGGACAGGCCAAGAGACCCAGTACTTC. The chain is built from TRBV5-1 and TRBJ2-5; TRBD1 matches at 8 bases. The germline CDR1 and CDR2 sequences are SGHRS and YFSETQ. V trimming: 0 bases; J trimming: 1 base; junction bases outside the gene matches: 8. The CDR3 sequence is 17 residues long.

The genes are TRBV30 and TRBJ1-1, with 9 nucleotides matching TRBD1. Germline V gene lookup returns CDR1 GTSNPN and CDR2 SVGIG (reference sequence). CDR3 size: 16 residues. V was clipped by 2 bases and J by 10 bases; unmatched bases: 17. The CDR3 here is CAWSPKTGTGLWGAFF. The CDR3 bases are TGTGCCTGGAGTCCCAAAACCGGGACAGGGTTGTGGGGAGCTTTCTTT.

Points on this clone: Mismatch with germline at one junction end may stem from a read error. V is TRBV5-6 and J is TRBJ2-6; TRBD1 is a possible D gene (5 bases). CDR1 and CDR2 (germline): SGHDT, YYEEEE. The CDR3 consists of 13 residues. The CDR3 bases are TGTGCCAGCAGCTTGACTGGGGCCAACGGCCTGACTTTC. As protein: CASSLTGANGLTF. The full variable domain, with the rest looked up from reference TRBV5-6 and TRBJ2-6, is DAGVTQSPTHLIKTRGQQVTLRCSPKSGHDTVSWYQQALGQGPQFIFQYYEEEERQRGNFPDRFSGHQFPNYSSELNVNALLLGDSALYLCASSLTGANGLTFGAGSRLTVL.

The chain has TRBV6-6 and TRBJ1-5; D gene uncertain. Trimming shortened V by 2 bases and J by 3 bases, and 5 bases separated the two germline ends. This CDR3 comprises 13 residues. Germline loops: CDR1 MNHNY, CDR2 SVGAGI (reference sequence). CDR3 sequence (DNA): TGTGCCAGCAGTTACACCTACAATCAGCCCCAGCATTTT. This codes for CASSYTYNQPQHF.

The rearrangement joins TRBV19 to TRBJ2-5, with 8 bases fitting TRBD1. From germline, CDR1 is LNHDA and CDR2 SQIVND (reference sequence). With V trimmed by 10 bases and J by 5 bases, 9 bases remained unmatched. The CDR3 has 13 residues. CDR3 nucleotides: TGTGCCACCTCCAGGGGGCATAGGGAGACCCAGTACTTC. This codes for CATSRGHRETQYF.